In its sample, the clone carrying this T cell receptor beta chain was seen many times. Its antigen is still unknown. This sample is drawn from a study of Graves' ophthalmopathy and Graves' hyperthyroidism. Across the whole study: Samples of peripheral blood were obtained at initial diagnosis, prior to treatment of any kind.

Findings and caveats of the study: Blood samples also showed most expanded thyroid clonotypes exceeding 0.001 frequency.

RNA transcripts were the source from which TCR beta CDR3 regions were amplified. The first-round RT-PCR employed HTBI primers together with the Qiagen OneStep RT-PCR kit. A multiplex PCR was then performed as the second round. TCRdb analysed the multiplex PCR reads with MiXCR anew, one entry per CDR3 protein. The table records around 660,000 distinct CDR3 sequences, over 40% of them present only once. Trimming cost V 0 bases and J 7 bases, with 7 bases left between them. Germline loops: CDR1 SGHRS, CDR2 YFSETQ. The CDR3 is 13 residues long. The receptor comes from an adult man with Graves' ophthalmopathy. Sequencing was carried out using peripheral blood. The chain carries TRBV5-1 and TRBJ2-2; D is uncertain. CDR3 sequence: CASSLGFNGELFF. The CDR3 DNA reads TGCGCCAGCAGCTTGGGCTTTAACGGGGAGCTGTTTTTT.